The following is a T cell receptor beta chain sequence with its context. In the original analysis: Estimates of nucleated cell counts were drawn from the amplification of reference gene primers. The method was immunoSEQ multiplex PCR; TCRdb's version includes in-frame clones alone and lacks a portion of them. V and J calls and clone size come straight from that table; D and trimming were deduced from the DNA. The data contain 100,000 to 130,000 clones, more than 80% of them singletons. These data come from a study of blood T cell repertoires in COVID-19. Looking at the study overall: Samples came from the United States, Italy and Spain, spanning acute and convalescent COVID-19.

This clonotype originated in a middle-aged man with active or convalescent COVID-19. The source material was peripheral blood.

In nucleotides, the CDR3 is TGCAGTGCTAGTCCCCGACTAGCGGGAGGAACAGATACGCAGTATTTT. This translates into CSASPRLAGGTDTQYF. The rearrangement uses TRBV20-1 and TRBJ2-3; TRBD2 matches 13 bases. Per germline, CDR1 DFQATT and CDR2 SNEGSKA (reference sequence). Germline trimming cut 3 bases from V and 3 bases from J; bases unmatched to any gene: 6. The CDR3 spans 16 residues.